The sample holds many counts of the clone carrying this T cell receptor beta chain. CDR3 length: 14 amino acids. The germline V gene has CDR1 DFQATT and CDR2 SNEGSKA (reference sequence). V dropped 5 bases and J dropped 3 bases, with 14 bases sitting between them. TCRdb re-analysed the 5' RACE reads in MiXCR, keeping a single row per CDR3 protein. In the table there are around 79,000 distinct CDR3 sequences, around 5.1% of which are singletons. These data belong to a study of T cells of healthy individuals. The chain combines TRBV20-1 with TRBJ2-1, with D perhaps matching TRBD2 (6 bases). The receptor's source is a female donor in good health. The CDR3 sequence: CSAASGLDYNEQFF. Here the CDR3 DNA reads TGCAGTGCTGCGTCGGGACTGGACTACAATGAGCAGTTCTTC.